These 30 T cell receptor beta chains were all obtained from the same sample, sequenced in a study of blood T cell repertoires in COVID-19. The assay was immunoSEQ multiplex PCR, and TCRdb's table has in-frame clones only and misses some. This sample has about 330,000 clones; 85% to 90% occur once, and the top ten carry approximately 4%. What was sequenced was peripheral blood. These receptors came from a woman aged 45-59 years with active or convalescent COVID-19.

This chain joins TRBV4-2 and TRBJ2-7; tentative D call: TRBD2 (5 bases). Germline lookup yields CDR1 LGHNA and CDR2 YNFKEQ. Trimming took off 3 bases at V and 0 bases at J, with 12 bases between the two ends. The CDR3 spans 15 residues. CDR3 bases: TGTGCCAGCAGCCAGACCGGGATTACCTCCTACGAGCAGTACTTC. Its translation is CASSQTGITSYEQYF.

The chain joins TRBV18 to TRBJ1-6; D is possibly TRBD1 (6 bases). The V end was cut by 5 bases, the J end by 6 bases, with 11 bases between. This CDR3 comprises 14 residues. Germline loops: CDR1 KGHSH, CDR2 LQKENI. The chain's CDR3 is CASSTTGINSPLHF. The CDR3, as DNA: TGTGCCAGCTCAACAACAGGGATTAATTCACCCCTCCACTTT.

The chain has TRBV7-2 and TRBJ2-7; 9 bases match TRBD2. After removal of 5 bases from V and 2 bases from J, the junction contained 7 bases not matched to a gene. There are 15 residues in the CDR3. CDR1 and CDR2 (germline): SGHTA, FQGNSA. CDR3: CASSPAAGGTYEQYF. CDR3 coding DNA: TGTGCCAGCAGCCCAGCCGCGGGAGGGACCTACGAGCAGTACTTC.

The chain is built from TRBV7-2 and TRBJ1-5; perhaps TRBD1 as D (5 bases). Germline V lookup: CDR1 SGHTA, CDR2 FQGNSA. V lost 1 base, J lost 3 bases, and 10 bases lay in between. The CDR3 spans 15 residues. The CDR3 DNA sequence: TGTGCCAGCAGCTTAGGACAGAGAACCAATCAGCCCCAGCATTTT. This sequence encodes CASSLGQRTNQPQHF.

The chain employs TRBV4-2 and TRBJ1-4; D uncertain. The CDR3 loop spans 17 amino acids. V lost 1 base to trimming and J lost 3 bases, with 15 bases between them. Germline values: CDR1 LGHNA, CDR2 YNFKEQ. The CDR3 sequence is CASSQVTSRSANEKLFF. CDR3 coding DNA: TGTGCCAGCAGCCAAGTGACCTCCAGGTCGGCTAATGAAAAACTGTTTTTT.

The chain joins TRBV11-2 to TRBJ1-1; D is ambiguous. This CDR3 is 13 amino acids long. CDR1 and CDR2 (germline): SGHAT, FQNNGV. Trimming stripped 5 bases from V and 6 bases from J, with 13 bases between. The CDR3 DNA is TGTGCCAGCAGCCCTGGGAGGGTGGCTGAAGCTTTCTTT. Its protein is CASSPGRVAEAFF.

The chain links TRBV18 to TRBJ2-7; D perhaps matches TRBD1 (6 bases). This CDR3 has 14 residues. V was clipped by 4 bases and J by 5 bases, with 15 bases between them. In germline, CDR1 is KGHSH, CDR2 LQKENI. CDR3 DNA sequence: TGTGCCAGCTCACTCAATATCAGGACAGACGAGCAGTACTTC. This encodes CASSLNIRTDEQYF.

V usage is TRBV9 and J usage is TRBJ2-3; D may be TRBD2 (6 bases). CDR1 and CDR2 (germline): SGDLS, YYNGEE. This CDR3 spans 13 amino acids. V was shortened by 4 bases and J by 8 bases, with 14 bases between the two germline ends. This chain's CDR3 is CASSPLVGGTQYF. CDR3 coding DNA: TGTGCCAGCAGCCCGTTAGTGGGAGGTACGCAGTATTTT. Filled out from reference TRBV9 and TRBJ2-3, the complete variable domain reads DSGVTQTPKHLITATGQRVTLRCSPRSGDLSVYWYQQSLDQGLQFLIQYYNGEERAKGNILERFSAQQFPDLHSELNLSSLELGDSALYFCASSPLVGGTQYFGPGTRLTVL.

CDR3 amino acids: CASSQDQDRRYEQYF. CDR3 coding DNA: TGCGCCAGCAGCCAAGATCAGGACAGGAGGTACGAGCAGTACTTC. The chain is built from TRBV4-3 and TRBJ2-7; TRBD1 aligns across 7 bases. Germline V gene lookup returns CDR1 LGHNA and CDR2 YSLEER. The CDR3 contains 15 residues. With 0 bases clipped from V and 4 bases from J, the junction kept 6 bases outside the gene matches.

The chain combines TRBV7-2 with TRBJ1-2; no definite D call. V lost 6 bases and J lost 4, with 12 bases in between. The CDR3 has 13 amino acids. Germline values: CDR1 SGHTA, CDR2 FQGNSA. This CDR3 reads CASRRTVIYGYTF. The CDR3 bases are TGTGCCAGCAGACGTACAGTCATCTATGGCTACACCTTC.

The genes are TRBV5-8 and TRBJ2-2, with 9 bases matching TRBD1. Germline V CDR1 and CDR2: SGHTS, YDEGEE. This CDR3 spans 14 amino acids. The trim removed 4 bases at V and 6 bases at J, leaving 4 bases unmatched. CDR3 nucleotides: TGTGCCAGCAGCGGGAGACAGGGGGCCGGGGAGCTGTTTTTT. Its protein is CASSGRQGAGELFF.

The J gene is TRBJ1-2, the V gene TRBV28, with D possibly TRBD1 on 6 matching bases. Per the germline V gene, CDR1 is MDHEN and CDR2 is SYDVKM. Trimming stripped 5 bases from V and 1 base from J, with 14 bases between. This CDR3 comprises 15 residues. CDR3 loop: CASSITGHGNYGYTF. CDR3 nucleotide sequence: TGTGCCAGCAGTATTACAGGGCACGGTAACTATGGCTACACCTTC.

The rearrangement uses TRBV9 and TRBJ2-3; 7 positions match TRBD1. The CDR3 sequence is 17 residues long. Trimming at V came to 1 base and at J to 2 bases, leaving 10 bases not matched to a gene. Germline assignment: CDR1 SGDLS and CDR2 YYNGEE. The CDR3 sequence: CASSVSSRDRYTDTQYF. As DNA, the CDR3 is TGTGCCAGCAGCGTAAGTAGCCGGGACAGATACACAGATACGCAGTATTTT.

The J gene is TRBJ1-2, the V gene TRBV7-2, with D unclear. Per germline, CDR1 SGHTA and CDR2 FQGNSA. V was clipped by 5 bases and J by 0 bases, with 13 bases between them. There are 15 residues in the CDR3. CDR3: CASSPASLTNYGYTF. Written as DNA, the CDR3 is TGTGCCAGCAGCCCCGCGTCGCTAACTAACTATGGCTACACCTTC.

V gene TRBV5-5 combines with J gene TRBJ1-1, with a possible D match to TRBD1 (5 bases). Per the germline V gene, CDR1 is SGHKS and CDR2 is YYEKEE (reference sequence). CDR3 size: 14 residues. The germline V and J ends were trimmed by 4 bases and 7 bases, with 17 bases remaining between them. The CDR3 reads CASSQWALQGEAFF. In DNA, the CDR3 is TGTGCCAGCAGCCAATGGGCCCTGCAGGGTGAAGCTTTCTTT.

The CDR3 sequence: CASSLLSRNNGYEQYF. The CDR3 nucleotides are TGTGCCAGCAGTTTATTGTCTAGAAATAACGGCTACGAGCAGTACTTC. The chain has TRBV27 and TRBJ2-7; D is unresolved. CDR1 is MNHEY and CDR2 is SMNVEV in the germline V gene (reference sequence). The CDR3 contains 16 residues. Trimming took off 1 base at V and 3 bases at J, with 16 bases between the two ends.

The V call is TRBV3-1 (or the pseudogene TRBV3-2), the J call TRBJ2-1, with 8 nucleotides matching TRBD2. This CDR3 contains 17 residues. Per the germline V gene, CDR1 is LGHDT and CDR2 is YNNKEL (reference sequence). Germline trimming cut 2 bases from V and 5 bases from J; bases unmatched to any gene: 11. The CDR3 is CASSQSPGGSGDNEQFF. CDR3 DNA sequence: TGTGCCAGCAGCCAATCTCCGGGGGGTAGCGGGGACAATGAGCAGTTCTTC.

This clone was seen only once. CDR3 loop: CASLTGAGNTIYF. The DNA of the CDR3 is TGTGCCAGCCTCACAGGGGCTGGAAACACCATATATTTT. The chain recombines TRBV6-6 with TRBJ1-3; TRBD1 matches at 7 bases. The J segment lost 2 bases and the V segment lost 8 bases, leaving 3 bases of the junction unmatched. The germline V gene has CDR1 MNHNY and CDR2 SVGAGI (reference sequence). The CDR3 has 13 amino acids.

V and J are TRBV24-1 and TRBJ1-1; TRBD1 agrees at 10 bases. Germline V gives CDR1 KGHDR, CDR2 SFDVKD. The CDR3 is 16 amino acids. V gave up 12 bases and J gave up 3 bases; unmatched junction bases: 15. The CDR3 reads CAVATGQGSPHTEAFF. The CDR3 nucleotides are TGTGCCGTAGCAACGGGACAGGGGAGTCCACACACTGAAGCTTTCTTT.

This clone has a handful of counts. The rearrangement links TRBV7-3 to TRBJ2-3, with D possibly matching TRBD2 (5 bases). The V and J ends lost 6 bases and 4 bases respectively, with 17 bases between them. The CDR3 has 15 amino acids. Germline V gives CDR1 SGHTA, CDR2 FQGTGA. The CDR3 is CASSLSSPQPDTQYF. The DNA of the CDR3 is TGTGCCAGCAGTTTATCTAGCCCCCAGCCAGATACGCAGTATTTT.

V usage is TRBV30 and J usage is TRBJ1-4; 10 nucleotides line up with TRBD1. Germline CDR1 reads GTSNPN; CDR2 reads SVGIG (reference sequence). Trimming cost V 3 bases and J 7 bases; bases outside gene matches: 14. The CDR3 totals 17 residues. The CDR3 region is CAWSLDRGPGGSEKLFF. The CDR3, as DNA: TGTGCCTGGAGCCTCGACAGGGGGCCAGGTGGGAGTGAAAAACTGTTTTTT.

CDR3 DNA sequence: TGTGCCAGCAGTATCCCCCAGGGTGACTATGGCTACACCTTC. This translates into CASSIPQGDYGYTF. The chain couples TRBV6-6 to TRBJ1-2; the D gene is possibly TRBD1 (5 bases). The CDR3 runs to 14 residues. V dropped 5 bases and J dropped 3 bases, with 13 bases sitting between them. From germline, CDR1 is MNHNY and CDR2 SVGAGI (reference sequence).

The rearrangement links TRBV6-2 or TRBV6-3 to TRBJ1-5; 10 positions agree with TRBD1. V lost 4 bases and J lost 1; bases outside the gene matches: 19. This CDR3 spans 21 amino acids. Germline assignment: CDR1 MNHEY and CDR2 SVGEGT. CDR3 DNA sequence: TGTGCCAGCAGTTCCCGTATTCCTTGGACAGGGGGTGGTAAAAGCAATCAGCCCCAGCATTTT. Translating gives CASSSRIPWTGGGKSNQPQHF.

V and J are TRBV6-5 and TRBJ2-1; 7 nucleotides align to TRBD1. This CDR3 comprises 15 residues. Germline V gives CDR1 MNHEY, CDR2 SVGAGI. V shed 6 bases and J 8 bases; nucleotides not matched to a gene: 13. In DNA, the CDR3 is TGTGCCAGCAGCAGGGGGATCCGGGGTATAGATGAGCAGTTCTTC. As protein: CASSRGIRGIDEQFF.

This chain connects TRBV11-2 to TRBJ1-3; D remains unclear. The CDR3 runs 16 residues. Looked up from germline, CDR1 is SGHAT and CDR2 is FQNNGV. Trimming removed 2 bases at V and 0 bases at J, with 11 bases between. DNA of the CDR3: TGTGCCAGCAGCTTAATCCGGGGTCACTCTGGAAACACCATATATTTT. This translates into CASSLIRGHSGNTIYF.

The J gene is TRBJ2-1, the V gene TRBV4-3; 7 bases match TRBD2. CDR3 length: 17 residues. The V segment lost 0 bases and the J segment 0 bases; nucleotides outside the gene matches: 5. CDR1 is LGHNA, CDR2 YSLEER, per germline. The CDR3 here is CASSQDATGGSYNEQFF. CDR3 nucleotide sequence: TGCGCCAGCAGCCAAGATGCAACGGGGGGCTCCTACAATGAGCAGTTCTTC.

This sequence joins TRBV6-2 or TRBV6-3 and TRBJ1-2, with TRBD1 as a possible D gene (5 bases). The V end was cut by 6 bases, the J end by 2 bases, with 10 bases between. The CDR3 length is 13 residues. The germline CDR1 and CDR2 sequences are MNHEY and SVGEGT. The CDR3 loop reads CASSRGRNYGYTF. CDR3 nucleotide sequence: TGTGCCAGCAGCCGGGGCAGGAACTATGGCTACACCTTC.

This rearrangement joins TRBV11-2 to TRBJ1-1; D remains ambiguous. Looked up from germline, CDR1 is SGHAT and CDR2 is FQNNGV. Trimming shortened V by 5 bases and J by 3 bases, and 7 bases separated the two germline ends. The CDR3 spans 12 residues. The CDR3: CASSTSYTEAFF. The CDR3 DNA reads TGTGCCAGCAGCACTTCCTACACTGAAGCTTTCTTT.

The CDR3 DNA follows: TGTGCCAGCAGCGTAGGAGGGAGCGAGACTCAGCCCCAGCATTTT. This encodes CASSVGGSETQPQHF. The J gene is TRBJ1-5, the V gene TRBV9, with D uncertain. Trimming stripped 0 bases from V and 6 bases from J, with 13 bases between. There are 15 residues in the CDR3. Germline V gene sequence: CDR1 SGDLS, CDR2 YYNGEE. The full variable domain, rest sourced from reference TRBV9 and TRBJ1-5, is DSGVTQTPKHLITATGQRVTLRCSPRSGDLSVYWYQQSLDQGLQFLIQYYNGEERAKGNILERFSAQQFPDLHSELNLSSLELGDSALYFCASSVGGSETQPQHFGDGTRLSIL.

The chain carries TRBV30 and TRBJ1-2, with TRBD1 matching 7 bases. With 0 bases clipped from V and 4 bases from J, the junction kept 8 bases outside the gene matches. This CDR3 region has 15 residues. From germline, CDR1 is GTSNPN and CDR2 SVGIG (reference sequence). CDR3 region: CAWSVLTGAVYGYTF. The CDR3 DNA follows: TGTGCCTGGAGTGTACTAACAGGGGCTGTCTATGGCTACACCTTC.